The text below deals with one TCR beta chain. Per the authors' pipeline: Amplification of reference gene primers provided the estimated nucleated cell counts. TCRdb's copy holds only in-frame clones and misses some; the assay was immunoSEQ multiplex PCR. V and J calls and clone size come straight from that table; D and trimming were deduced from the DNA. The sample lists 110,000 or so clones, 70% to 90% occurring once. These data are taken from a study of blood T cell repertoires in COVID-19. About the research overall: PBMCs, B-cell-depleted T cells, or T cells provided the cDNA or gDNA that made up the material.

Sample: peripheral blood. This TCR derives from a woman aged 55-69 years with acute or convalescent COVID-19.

Here the CDR3 DNA reads TGCAGCGCGGGAGCAGGGGCTAGATACGAGCAGTACTTC. It is translated as CSAGAGARYEQYF. The V gene is TRBV29-1, the J gene TRBJ2-7; either TRBD1 or TRBD2 may supply D (6 bases each). CDR1 is SQVTM, CDR2 ANQGSEA, per germline. V lost 7 bases to trimming and J lost 4 bases, with 17 bases between them. CDR3 size: 13 residues.